This T cell receptor beta chain stems from a study of cytomegalovirus exposure and HLA in healthy donors. Study overall: Ancestry clustering placed 81% of 300 to 400 genotyped donors in the Caucasian-associated cluster.

PCR involved 60 Vbeta and 13 Jbeta primers. Measured with immunoSEQ multiplex PCR; TCRdb has only the in-frame clones, and not every one. This sample's table reports approximately 190,000 clones. The V end was cut by 5 bases, the J end by 10 bases, with 9 bases between. Germline V gene sequence: CDR1 SNHLY, CDR2 FYNNEI. This CDR3 spans 11 amino acids. As to this clone: The target antigen is unknown.

Study outcomes and limitations: Segments of the TCR beta V type were, in most cases, productive about 90% or about 30% of the time in an earlier analysis. The presence/absence work took it that sequencing depth was about the same across donors. A link between a missense DCLRE1C variant and TCR beta V- and J-gene trimming emerged from a later analysis.

The TCR sequence derives from a boy aged 5-17 years in good health and CMV-seronegative. V usage is TRBV2 and J usage is TRBJ2-1; no clear D. Sequencing was done on a sample of PBMCs. This CDR3 reads CASSRTREQFF. CDR3 in DNA: TGTGCCAGCAGTAGAACTCGAGAGCAGTTCTTC.